The 5 T cell receptor beta chains below were found in one sample sequenced in a study of blood T cell repertoires in COVID-19. This table comes from immunoSEQ multiplex PCR, and its TCRdb copy is limited to in-frame clones, with some not included. The sample yields tens of thousands of clones, 88% seen once. The sequencing sample was made of peripheral blood. Source of these receptors: an older woman with COVID-19, enrolled during active disease.

This sequence joins TRBV7-2 and TRBJ2-3; D perhaps matches TRBD1 (6 bases). V lost 6 bases, J lost 5 bases, and 12 bases lay in between. Germline values: CDR1 SGHTA, CDR2 FQGNSA. The CDR3 has 13 residues. In nucleotides, the CDR3 is TGTGCCAGCAGTTTCAGGGGTGGAGATACGCAGTATTTT. This sequence encodes CASSFRGGDTQYF.

The chain uses TRBV7-9 and TRBJ2-4, with D possibly TRBD2 on 5 matching bases. This CDR3 is 15 amino acids long. V was shortened by 5 bases and J by 10 bases, with 21 bases between the two germline ends. Looked up from germline, CDR1 is SEHNR and CDR2 is FQNEAQ (reference sequence). The CDR3 reads CASSPSAERVKIQYF. The CDR3 DNA sequence: TGTGCCAGCAGCCCTTCGGCGGAGAGGGTTAAAATTCAGTACTTC.

This chain joins TRBV5-1 and TRBJ1-3; 7 bases are shared with TRBD1. The V and J ends lost 0 bases and 1 base, in that order; junction bases with no gene match: 7. This CDR3 has 17 amino acids. Germline V gene lookup returns CDR1 SGHRS and CDR2 YFSETQ. The CDR3 DNA reads TGCGCCAGCAGCTTGGCCGGGACAGCTCATTCTGGAAACACCATATATTTT. This codes for CASSLAGTAHSGNTIYF.

This clone was seen just once. The rearrangement joins TRBV7-9 to TRBJ1-1, with 10 bases aligning to TRBD1. The V and J ends lost 5 bases and 4 bases, in that order; junction bases with no gene match: 7. Germline V CDR1 and CDR2: SEHNR, FQNEAQ (reference sequence). The CDR3 loop spans 15 amino acids. Written as DNA, the CDR3 is TGTGCCAGCAGCGGTGACAGGGGGCGTAGCACTGAAGCTTTCTTT. This translates into CASSGDRGRSTEAFF.

This chain connects TRBV11-3 to TRBJ2-5, with no clear D. Trimming took off 6 bases at V and 5 bases at J, with 7 bases between the two ends. This CDR3 has 11 amino acids. The V gene's germline CDR1 is SGHNT and CDR2 YENEEA. In DNA, the CDR3 is TGTGCCAGCAGGCGTTCGGAGACCCAGTACTTC. It translates to CASRRSETQYF.